This T cell receptor beta chain is from a study of T cell repertoires in cytomegalovirus infection. About the research overall: Recently identified HLA-C-restricted and well-studied HLA-B-restricted CMV epitopes were used. Both a matching HLA type and CMV infection were indicated by public TCR beta signatures.

The CDR3 loop spans 18 amino acids. J gave up 10 bases and V 2 bases, and 15 bases lay outside the gene matches. The germline gives CDR1 SGHAT, CDR2 FQNNGV. This clonotype has at least ten counts. Its antigen is not identified. The study, taken as a whole, reports: Individuals carrying CMV plus the relevant HLA were identified by cumulative frequency of public TCR beta families. Across the ex vivo response, the dominant clonotypes were HLA-C-restricted CMV-specific TCR beta clonotypes.

Using its own MiXCR run on the reads, TCRdb lists one record per CDR3 protein. The profile covers 650,000 to 850,000 distinct CDR3 sequences, with 25% to 30% appearing a single time and around 13% taken by the ten largest. This clonotype was sampled from a human donor in good health (CMV status not recorded). Some clones in this sample may be carry-over from other donors' samples. This chain uses TRBV11-2 with TRBJ1-6, with 9 bases aligning to TRBD1. The sequenced sample was cultured CD8+ T cells from PBMCs, obtained from culture after CMV antigen stimulation. CDR3: CASSLFLTKGQGRSPLHF. Here the CDR3 DNA reads TGTGCCAGCAGCTTATTCCTAACGAAAGGACAGGGGCGATCACCCCTCCACTTT.